These 22 T cell receptor beta chains were sequenced from one sample in a study of T cell responses to AZD1222 COVID-19 vaccine. Clones were sequenced by immunoSEQ multiplex PCR, and TCRdb holds only the in-frame ones, with some missing. The profile covers some 200,000 clones, with approximately 90% appearing a single time and roughly 0.99% taken by the ten largest. The material sequenced was peripheral blood, taken on day 0 of AZD1222 vaccination. All receptors come from an adult in good health.

This clone occurred once. This chain joins TRBV21-1 and TRBJ2-6; TRBD1 was called by the table and not checked on the DNA. TRBV21-1 is designated a pseudogene. The CDR3 is 18 residues long. The CDR3 loop is CASSKASGQRSGANVLTF. Written as DNA, the CDR3 is TGTGCCAGCAGCAAAGCCTCGGGACAACGCTCTGGGGCCAACGTCCTGACTTTC.

The genes are TRBV19 and TRBJ1-1, with D tentatively TRBD1 (5 bases). The ends were cut back, 11 bases at V and 0 bases at J, with 25 bases in the middle. This CDR3 is built from 17 residues. Germline loops: CDR1 LNHDA, CDR2 SQIVND (reference sequence). CDR3 nucleotides: TGTGCCGGTAAGTTTCGGCGGTGGGGGTTCATGAACACTGAAGCTTTCTTT. As protein: CAGKFRRWGFMNTEAFF.

CDR3 DNA: TGTGCCAGCAGTGGGCGGGACAGTTTCAATCAGCCCCAGCATTTT. Encoded protein: CASSGRDSFNQPQHF. The rearrangement links TRBV2 to TRBJ1-5; 7 bases agree with TRBD1. Trimming at V came to 4 bases and at J to 3 bases, leaving 6 bases not matched to a gene. The CDR3 is made up of 15 amino acids. The V gene's germline CDR1 is SNHLY and CDR2 FYNNEI. Using reference TRBV2 and TRBJ1-5 for the parts outside the CDR3, the full variable domain is EPEVTQTPSHQVTQMGQEVILRCVPISNHLYFYWYRQILGQKVEFLVSFYNNEISEKSEIFDDQFSVERPDGSNFTLKIRSTKLEDSAMYFCASSGRDSFNQPQHFGDGTRLSIL.

This clone was seen a single time. The genes are TRBV9 and TRBJ2-3; TRBD2 agrees at 7 bases. J gave up 2 bases and V 0 bases, and 3 bases lay outside the gene matches. This CDR3 comprises 15 residues. The germline V gene has CDR1 SGDLS and CDR2 YYNGEE. The CDR3 is CASSVGGTITDTQYF. CDR3 nucleotide sequence: TGTGCCAGCAGCGTAGGAGGGACTATCACAGATACGCAGTATTTT.

The chain combines TRBV6-5 with TRBJ2-1; tentative D call: TRBD2 (5 bases). Germline assignment: CDR1 MNHEY and CDR2 SVGAGI. Trimming cost V 4 bases and J 0 bases, with 10 bases left between them. The CDR3 covers 15 residues. CDR3 sequence (DNA): TGTGCCAGCAGTTTAGCGTCAATCTCCTACAATGAGCAGTTCTTC. This codes for CASSLASISYNEQFF.

In this sample, this clone turned up once. This chain joins TRBV29-1 and TRBJ1-2, with TRBD1 matching 7 bases. CDR1 is SQVTM and CDR2 is ANQGSEA in the germline V gene. CDR3 length: 12 amino acids. V was pared by 5 bases and J by 2 bases, with 2 bases of the junction left unmatched. CDR3 region: CSVRQGNYGYTF. The CDR3 DNA sequence: TGCAGCGTTCGACAGGGCAACTATGGCTACACCTTC.

Comments on this clone: The sample carries other DNA sequences with the same CDR3. The CDR3 protein is CASSLVGDTEAFF. The CDR3 DNA is TGTGCCAGCAGCTTAGTGGGGGACACTGAAGCTTTCTTT. The chain employs TRBV7-8 and TRBJ1-1, with D perhaps matching TRBD1 (5 bases). This CDR3 spans 13 amino acids. Trimming left V 1 base short and J 3 bases short, with 6 bases between. The germline V gene encodes CDR1 SGHVS and CDR2 FQNEAQ.

This clone appeared a single time. The gene calls are TRBV9 and TRBJ1-3; 7 nucleotides agree with TRBD1. The V gene end was trimmed by 0 bases and the J gene end by 7 bases; junction bases not matched to a gene: 4. Germline V lookup: CDR1 SGDLS, CDR2 YYNGEE. CDR3 size: 14 residues. The CDR3: CASSVGQGRNTIYF. CDR3 DNA sequence: TGTGCCAGCAGCGTAGGACAGGGACGGAACACCATATATTTT.

This rearrangement joins TRBV19 to TRBJ2-1; 10 bases are shared with TRBD1. Germline CDR1 reads LNHDA; CDR2 reads SQIVND (reference sequence). This CDR3 has 14 amino acids. The ends lost 6 bases at V and 6 bases at J; junction bases unmatched: 5. The CDR3 sequence: CASRDRGILNEQFF. The CDR3 DNA reads as TGTGCCAGTAGGGACAGGGGGATCCTCAATGAGCAGTTCTTC.

This chain uses TRBV3-1 (or the pseudogene TRBV3-2) with TRBJ2-7; D is unresolved. Between the trimmed V and J ends, which lost 1 base and 3 bases, there was a span of 4 bases. In germline, CDR1 is LGHDT, CDR2 YNNKEL (reference sequence). This CDR3 comprises 12 residues. CDR3 bases: TGTGCCAGCAGCCAAGGCCACTACGAGCAGTACTTC. This gives the protein CASSQGHYEQYF.

V usage is TRBV7-8 and J usage is TRBJ2-5; D could derive from TRBD1 or TRBD2 (5 bases each). Germline loops: CDR1 SGHVS, CDR2 FQNEAQ. This CDR3 contains 13 residues. The V end was cut by 5 bases, the J end by 7 bases, with 14 bases between. CDR3 nucleotides: TGTGCCAGCAGCGGGACCGCTGGGGCGACCCAGTACTTC. It encodes CASSGTAGATQYF.

This rearrangement joins TRBV6-4 to TRBJ2-2, with 8 positions matching TRBD2. V lost 5 bases, J lost 6 bases, and 20 bases stayed unmatched. The germline gives CDR1 MRHNA, CDR2 SNTAGT. The length of the CDR3 is 19 residues. Here the CDR3 reads CASSTDRGGPAWASGELFF. The CDR3 nucleotides read TGTGCCAGCAGTACTGATCGGGGGGGCCCGGCGTGGGCGTCCGGGGAGCTGTTTTTT.

The chain joins TRBV28 to TRBJ1-5; D not resolved. This CDR3 is 12 amino acids long. CDR1 is MDHEN and CDR2 is SYDVKM in the germline V gene. V shed 3 bases and J shed 11 bases, with 11 bases lying between them. The CDR3 loop reads CASSFWGVAQHF. Here the CDR3 DNA reads TGTGCCAGCAGTTTTTGGGGAGTAGCCCAGCATTTT.

The V and J genes are TRBV6-5 and TRBJ2-1; 10 bases are shared with TRBD1. The trim removed 4 bases at V and 7 bases at J, leaving 4 bases unmatched. The CDR3 spans 14 residues. Per the germline V gene, CDR1 is MNHEY and CDR2 is SVGAGI. The CDR3 here is CASSFRQGANEQFF. The CDR3 coding sequence is TGTGCCAGCAGTTTTCGACAGGGGGCGAATGAGCAGTTCTTC.

The chain joins TRBV25-1 to TRBJ2-1; the D is unclear. This CDR3 contains 16 residues. The germline V gene has CDR1 MGHDK and CDR2 SYGVNS. Trimming shortened V by 5 bases and J by 6 bases, and 20 bases separated the two germline ends. The CDR3 loop is CASSSTDPPNFNEQFF. CDR3 nucleotide sequence: TGTGCCAGCAGTTCGACTGATCCGCCAAACTTCAATGAGCAGTTCTTC.

The chain is built from TRBV28 and TRBJ1-1; the match to TRBD1 covers 9 bases. CDR1 MDHEN and CDR2 SYDVKM come from the germline V gene. V shed 4 bases, J shed 11 bases, and the junction held 11 bases outside the gene matches. The CDR3 extends over 14 amino acids. CDR3 amino acids: CASSSQYRDRDAFF. CDR3 coding DNA: TGTGCCAGCAGTTCACAGTACCGGGACAGGGACGCTTTCTTT.

This rearrangement joins TRBV28 to TRBJ1-1; D gene uncertain. The CDR3 loop spans 12 amino acids. CDR1 and CDR2 from the germline V gene are MDHEN and SYDVKM. The V gene lost 4 bases and the J gene lost 4 bases, with 7 bases spanning the gap. DNA for the CDR3: TGTGCCAGCAGTTCCCCCATCACTGAAGCTTTCTTT. Translating it yields CASSSPITEAFF.

The chain has TRBV6-2 or TRBV6-3 and TRBJ1-2; D not resolved. Germline V gene lookup returns CDR1 MNHEY and CDR2 SVGEGT. V was pared by 4 bases and J by 4 bases, with 25 bases between. The CDR3 is made up of 18 amino acids. The CDR3 sequence: CASSSTWPVWQAPYGYTF. In DNA, the CDR3 is TGTGCCAGCAGTTCCACTTGGCCTGTTTGGCAGGCTCCCTATGGCTACACCTTC.

The rearrangement uses TRBV7-2 and TRBJ2-3; 7 nucleotides line up with TRBD1. V was pared by 5 bases and J by 0 bases, with 5 bases of the junction left unmatched. This CDR3 comprises 15 residues. Germline V gene sequence: CDR1 SGHTA, CDR2 FQGNSA. In nucleotides, the CDR3 is TGTGCCAGCAGCCACGGGACAGCTAGCACAGATACGCAGTATTTT. Translating it yields CASSHGTASTDTQYF.

CDR3: CASSQGPPVETQYF. CDR3 DNA: TGCGCCAGCAGCCAAGGTCCCCCGGTCGAGACCCAGTACTTC. The chain couples TRBV4-1 to TRBJ2-5, with D hard to call. Germline V gives CDR1 MGHRA, CDR2 YSYEKL. The CDR3 runs to 14 residues. Trimming shortened V by 1 base and J by 5 bases, and 11 bases separated the two germline ends.

This chain uses TRBV27 with TRBJ2-7; 11 positions agree with TRBD2. The CDR3 runs to 16 residues. After removal of 4 bases from V and 1 base from J, the junction contained 6 bases not matched to a gene. Germline V gene data show CDR1 as MNHEY and CDR2 as SMNVEV (reference sequence). The chain's CDR3 is CASSSLRLAGSYEQYF. DNA of the CDR3: TGTGCCAGCAGTTCCCTTCGACTAGCGGGATCCTACGAGCAGTACTTC.

The count of this clone is one. This chain uses TRBV7-9 with TRBJ1-1; D perhaps matches TRBD1 (6 bases). V lost 1 base, J lost 8 bases, and 14 bases lay in between. Looked up from germline, CDR1 is SEHNR and CDR2 is FQNEAQ (reference sequence). The CDR3 is made up of 14 amino acids. This CDR3 reads CASSLGLVQGEAFF. DNA of the CDR3: TGTGCCAGCAGCTTAGGATTGGTACAGGGAGAAGCTTTCTTT.